This T cell receptor beta chain stems from a study of cytomegalovirus exposure and HLA in healthy donors. The PCR made use of 60 Vbeta and 13 Jbeta primers. Produced via immunoSEQ multiplex PCR; TCRdb's table is partial and in-frame only. The sample includes more than 50,000 clones, roughly 71% seen only once; the top ten take roughly 36%. V was pared by 5 bases and J by 5 bases, with 12 bases of the junction left unmatched. This CDR3 is built from 16 residues. Germline V gene sequence: CDR1 MGHRA, CDR2 YSYEKL. The chain joins TRBV4-1 to TRBJ2-5; 9 positions match TRBD2. The sequencing sample was made of PBMCs. This TCR derives from a man aged 40-49 years in good health and CMV-seropositive. CDR3 sequence reads: CASSAVVGGGAETQYF. DNA of the CDR3: TGCGCCAGCAGCGCCGTCGTGGGCGGGGGGGCGGAGACCCAGTACTTC.